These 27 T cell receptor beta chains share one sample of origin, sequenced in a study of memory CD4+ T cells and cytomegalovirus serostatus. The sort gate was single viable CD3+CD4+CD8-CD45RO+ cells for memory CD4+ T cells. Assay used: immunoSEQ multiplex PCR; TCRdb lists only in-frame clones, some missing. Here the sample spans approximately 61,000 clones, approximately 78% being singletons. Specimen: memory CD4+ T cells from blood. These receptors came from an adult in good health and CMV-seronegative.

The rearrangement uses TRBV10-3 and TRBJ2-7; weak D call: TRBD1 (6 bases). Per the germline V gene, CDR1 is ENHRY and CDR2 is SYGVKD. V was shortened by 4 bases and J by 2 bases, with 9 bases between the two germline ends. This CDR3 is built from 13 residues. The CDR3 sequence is CAISVRGPYEQYF. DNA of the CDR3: TGTGCCATCAGTGTCAGGGGCCCCTACGAGCAGTACTTC.

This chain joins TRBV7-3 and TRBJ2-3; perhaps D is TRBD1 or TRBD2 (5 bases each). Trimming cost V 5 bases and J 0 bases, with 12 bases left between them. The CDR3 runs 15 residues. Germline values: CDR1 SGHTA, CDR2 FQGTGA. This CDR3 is CASSPVGGSTDTQYF. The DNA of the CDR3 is TGTGCCAGCAGCCCCGTTGGGGGAAGCACAGATACGCAGTATTTT.

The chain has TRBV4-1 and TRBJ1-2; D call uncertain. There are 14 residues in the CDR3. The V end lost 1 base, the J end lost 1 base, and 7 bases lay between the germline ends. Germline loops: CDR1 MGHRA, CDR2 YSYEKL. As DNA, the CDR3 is TGCGCCAGCAGCCAAGCCCCCAGTAACTATGGCTACACCTTC. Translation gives CASSQAPSNYGYTF.

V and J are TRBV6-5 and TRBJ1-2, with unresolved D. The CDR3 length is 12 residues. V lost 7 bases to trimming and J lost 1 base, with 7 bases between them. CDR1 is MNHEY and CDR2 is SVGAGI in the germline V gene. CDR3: CASTTNNYGYTF. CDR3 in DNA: TGTGCCAGCACTACTAATAACTATGGCTACACCTTC.

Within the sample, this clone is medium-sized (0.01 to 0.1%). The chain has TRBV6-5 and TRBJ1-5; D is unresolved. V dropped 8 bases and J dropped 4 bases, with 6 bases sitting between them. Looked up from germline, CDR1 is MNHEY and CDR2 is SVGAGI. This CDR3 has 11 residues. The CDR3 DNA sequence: TGTGCCAGCGGGTGGAATCAGCCCCAGCATTTT. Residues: CASGWNQPQHF.

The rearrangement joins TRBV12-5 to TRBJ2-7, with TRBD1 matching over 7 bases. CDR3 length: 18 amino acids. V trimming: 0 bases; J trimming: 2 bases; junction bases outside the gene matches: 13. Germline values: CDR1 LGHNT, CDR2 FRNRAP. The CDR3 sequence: CASGLVGTGQPGAYEQYF. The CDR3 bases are TGTGCTAGTGGTTTGGTAGGTACGGGACAGCCGGGTGCCTACGAGCAGTACTTC.

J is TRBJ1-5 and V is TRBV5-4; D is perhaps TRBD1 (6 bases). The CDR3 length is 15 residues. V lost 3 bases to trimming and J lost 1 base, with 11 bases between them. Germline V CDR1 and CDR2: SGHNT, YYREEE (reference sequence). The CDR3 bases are TGTGCCAGCAGCTGGGGGGGCACGAGCAATCAGCCCCAGCATTTT. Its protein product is CASSWGGTSNQPQHF.

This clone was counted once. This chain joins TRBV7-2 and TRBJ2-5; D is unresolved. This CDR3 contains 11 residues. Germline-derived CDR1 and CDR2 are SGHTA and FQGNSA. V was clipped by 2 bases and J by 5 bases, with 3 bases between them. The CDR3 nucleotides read TGTGCCAGCAGCTTATCGGAGACCCAGTACTTC. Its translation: CASSLSETQYF.

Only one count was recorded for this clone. CDR3 DNA: TGTGCCTGGAGTGGGGGGGCCTACGAGCAGTACTTC. Its protein is CAWSGGAYEQYF. The rearrangement joins TRBV30 to TRBJ2-7, with D perhaps TRBD2 (6 bases). The CDR3 is 12 residues long. The V end lost 1 base, the J end lost 2 bases, and 6 bases lay between the germline ends. CDR1 and CDR2 (germline): GTSNPN, SVGIG (reference sequence).

This CDR3 is CASSPPGNRVNYEQYF. In nucleotides, the CDR3 is TGTGCCAGCAGTCCCCCAGGGAACAGGGTCAACTACGAGCAGTACTTC. This rearrangement joins TRBV14 to TRBJ2-7; a weak D match, TRBD1 (6 bases). Germline V CDR1 and CDR2: SGHDN, FVKESK. V shed 6 bases and J shed 3 bases, with 21 bases lying between them. The CDR3 covers 16 residues.

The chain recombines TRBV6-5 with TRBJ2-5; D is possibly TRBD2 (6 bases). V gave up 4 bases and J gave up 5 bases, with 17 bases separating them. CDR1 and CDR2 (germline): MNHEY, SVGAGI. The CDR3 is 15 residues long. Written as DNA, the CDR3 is TGTGCCAGCAGTTGGGGACTCCACCCGGGGGAGACCCAGTACTTC. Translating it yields CASSWGLHPGETQYF.

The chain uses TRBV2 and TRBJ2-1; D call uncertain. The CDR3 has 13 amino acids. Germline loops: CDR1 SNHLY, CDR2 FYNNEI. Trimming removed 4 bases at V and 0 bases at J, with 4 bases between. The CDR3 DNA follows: TGTGCCAGCAGTGTAAACTCCTACAATGAGCAGTTCTTC. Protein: CASSVNSYNEQFF.

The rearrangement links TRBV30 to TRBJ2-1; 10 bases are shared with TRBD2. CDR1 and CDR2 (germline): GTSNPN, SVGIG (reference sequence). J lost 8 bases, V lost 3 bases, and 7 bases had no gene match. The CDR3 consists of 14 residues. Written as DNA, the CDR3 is TGTGCCTGGAGAAGGAGCGGGGGGGCGGATGAGCAGTTCTTC. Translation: CAWRRSGGADEQFF.

CDR3 sequence: CASSLSGRVVPYEQYF. DNA of the CDR3: TGTGCCAGCAGCTTAAGCGGCAGGGTAGTTCCCTACGAGCAGTACTTC. The rearrangement uses TRBV7-2 and TRBJ2-7; TRBD1 or TRBD2 may be the D gene (5 bases each). Germline assignment: CDR1 SGHTA and CDR2 FQGNSA. This CDR3 is built from 16 residues. V lost 2 bases, J lost 2 bases, and 16 bases lay in between.

The CDR3 DNA follows: TGTGCCAGCAGTTCTTACCGGGGCCTCGGCACTGAAGCTTTCTTT. It translates to CASSSYRGLGTEAFF. The chain is built from TRBV27 and TRBJ1-1; TRBD1 is a possible D gene (5 bases). This CDR3 has 15 residues. V lost 4 bases, J lost 4 bases, and 16 bases lay in between. CDR1 MNHEY and CDR2 SMNVEV come from the germline V gene (reference sequence).

The CDR3 DNA reads as TGCGCCAGCAGCCAAGGACCAACTTTCGCAACTAATGAAAAACTGTTTTTT. This translates into CASSQGPTFATNEKLFF. The chain uses TRBV4-1 and TRBJ1-4; the D is unclear. Germline V lookup: CDR1 MGHRA, CDR2 YSYEKL. CDR3 length: 17 residues. Trimming cost V 1 base and J 0 bases, with 12 bases left between them.

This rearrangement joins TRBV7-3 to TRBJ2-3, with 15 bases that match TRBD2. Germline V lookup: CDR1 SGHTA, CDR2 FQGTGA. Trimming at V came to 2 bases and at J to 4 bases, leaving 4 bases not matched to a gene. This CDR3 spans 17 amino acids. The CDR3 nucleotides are TGTGCCAGCAGCTTAGGGGGACTAGCGGGAGGTCCAGATACGCAGTATTTT. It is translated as CASSLGGLAGGPDTQYF.

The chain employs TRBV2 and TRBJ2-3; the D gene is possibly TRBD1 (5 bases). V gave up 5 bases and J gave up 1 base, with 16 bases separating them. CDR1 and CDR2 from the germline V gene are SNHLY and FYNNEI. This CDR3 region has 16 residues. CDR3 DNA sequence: TGTGCCAGCAGTACCTCAGGGTTCCGGGGCACAGATACGCAGTATTTT. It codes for CASSTSGFRGTDTQYF.

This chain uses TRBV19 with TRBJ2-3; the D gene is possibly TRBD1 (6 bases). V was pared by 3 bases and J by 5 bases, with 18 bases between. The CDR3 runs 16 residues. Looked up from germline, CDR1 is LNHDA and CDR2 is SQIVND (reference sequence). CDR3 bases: TGTGCCAGTAGTATCGGCGGCAGGGGTAGGCGAGATACGCAGTATTTT. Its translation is CASSIGGRGRRDTQYF.

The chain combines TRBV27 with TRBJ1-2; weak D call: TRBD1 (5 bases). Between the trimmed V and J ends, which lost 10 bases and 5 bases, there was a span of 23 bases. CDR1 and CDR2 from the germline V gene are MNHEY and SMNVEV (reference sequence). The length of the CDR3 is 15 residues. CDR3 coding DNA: TGTGCCACCTGGAGGAGTGAGCGGAGGGGTTATGGCTACACCTTC. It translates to CATWRSERRGYGYTF.

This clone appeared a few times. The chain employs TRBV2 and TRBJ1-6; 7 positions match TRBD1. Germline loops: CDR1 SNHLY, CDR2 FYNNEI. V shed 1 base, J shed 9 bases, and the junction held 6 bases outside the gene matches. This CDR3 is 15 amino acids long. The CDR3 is CASSEGQGRGSPLHF. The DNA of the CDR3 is TGTGCCAGCAGTGAAGGACAGGGTCGGGGTTCACCCCTCCACTTT.

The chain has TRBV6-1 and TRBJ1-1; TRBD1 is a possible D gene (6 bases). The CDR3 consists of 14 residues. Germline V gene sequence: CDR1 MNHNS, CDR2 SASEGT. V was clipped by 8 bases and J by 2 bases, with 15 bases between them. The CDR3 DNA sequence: TGTGCCAGCCCGGCAGGGGCCCTCAACACTGAAGCTTTCTTT. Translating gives CASPAGALNTEAFF.

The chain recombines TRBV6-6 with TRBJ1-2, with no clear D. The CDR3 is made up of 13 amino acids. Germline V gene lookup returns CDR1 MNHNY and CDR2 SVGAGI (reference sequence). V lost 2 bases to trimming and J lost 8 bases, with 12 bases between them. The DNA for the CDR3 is TGTGCCAGCAGTTACAACGGGGAGTGGGGCTACACCTTC. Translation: CASSYNGEWGYTF.

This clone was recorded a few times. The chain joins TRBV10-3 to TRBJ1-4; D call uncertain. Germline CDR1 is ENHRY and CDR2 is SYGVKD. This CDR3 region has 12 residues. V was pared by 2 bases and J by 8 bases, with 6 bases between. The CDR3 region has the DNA TGTGCCATCAGTGAGCTCAGCGAAAAACTGTTTTTT. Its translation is CAISELSEKLFF.

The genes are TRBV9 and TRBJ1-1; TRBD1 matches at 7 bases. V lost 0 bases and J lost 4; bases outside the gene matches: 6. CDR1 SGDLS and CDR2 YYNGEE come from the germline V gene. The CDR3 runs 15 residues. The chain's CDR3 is CASSVEGQGVTEAFF. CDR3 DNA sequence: TGTGCCAGCAGCGTAGAGGGGCAGGGGGTCACTGAAGCTTTCTTT.

CDR3: CASSWRDTQYF. For the CDR3, the DNA is TGTGCCAGCAGCTGGAGGGATACGCAGTATTTT. The rearrangement joins TRBV6-6 to TRBJ2-3; a possible D gene is TRBD2 (5 bases). V lost 6 bases to trimming and J lost 6 bases, with 7 bases between them. The CDR3 consists of 11 residues. The germline V gene has CDR1 MNHNY and CDR2 SVGAGI (reference sequence).

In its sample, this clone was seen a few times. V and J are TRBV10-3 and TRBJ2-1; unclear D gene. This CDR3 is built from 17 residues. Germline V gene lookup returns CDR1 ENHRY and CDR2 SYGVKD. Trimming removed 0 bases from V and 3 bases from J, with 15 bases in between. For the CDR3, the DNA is TGTGCCATCAGTGAGTCGCTTGTAGATAAGGACTACAATGAGCAGTTCTTC. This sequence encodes CAISESLVDKDYNEQFF.